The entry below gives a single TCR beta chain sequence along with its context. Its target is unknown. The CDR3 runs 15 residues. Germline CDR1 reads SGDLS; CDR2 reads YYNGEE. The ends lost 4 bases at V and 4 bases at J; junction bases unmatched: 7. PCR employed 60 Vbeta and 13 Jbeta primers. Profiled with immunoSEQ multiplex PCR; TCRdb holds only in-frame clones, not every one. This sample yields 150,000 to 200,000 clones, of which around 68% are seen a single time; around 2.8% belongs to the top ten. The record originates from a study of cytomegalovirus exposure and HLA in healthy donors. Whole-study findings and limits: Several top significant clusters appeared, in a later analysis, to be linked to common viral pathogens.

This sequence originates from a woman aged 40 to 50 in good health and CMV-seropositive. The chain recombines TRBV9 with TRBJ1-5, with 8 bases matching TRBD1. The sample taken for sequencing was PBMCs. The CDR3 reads CASSPGQGMNQPQHF. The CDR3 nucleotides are TGTGCCAGCAGCCCCGGACAGGGTATGAATCAGCCCCAGCATTTT.